These 8 T cell receptor beta chains were all obtained from the same sample, sequenced in a study of vaccination and CD4 T cells after COVID-19. The Oncomine TCR Beta short-read assay sequenced DNA from cultured CD4+ T cells. TCRdb ran MiXCR on the PCR reads and lists one entry per CDR3 protein. The sample carries about 21,000 distinct CDR3 sequences, roughly 30% recorded once. Antigens for these TCRs are unknown. Specified time point: late sampling 161 to 241 days after vaccination in a few convalescent patients. The treatment is: roughly ten-day PBMC culture with coronavirus spike peptide pools or control peptides (ViraFEST assay). The specimen was CD4+ T cells from blood, cultured in vitro, collected about 7 months after SARS-CoV-2 vaccination. The receptors come from a human donor who had recovered from COVID-19.

The chain links TRBV28 to TRBJ2-1, with D tentatively TRBD1 (6 bases). The germline V gene has CDR1 MDHEN and CDR2 SYDVKM. This CDR3 region has 16 residues. Deletions cut 3 bases from V and 7 bases from J, with 19 bases between. DNA for the CDR3: TGTGCCAGCAGTTTTCCCCAGGGGATGGGGTTGAATGAGCAGTTCTTC. Amino acid sequence: CASSFPQGMGLNEQFF.

This chain uses TRBV20-1 with TRBJ2-7; unclear D gene. The CDR3 totals 13 residues. Trimming stripped 3 bases from V and 6 bases from J, with 15 bases between. Looked up from germline, CDR1 is DFQATT and CDR2 is SNEGSKA (reference sequence). The CDR3 coding sequence is TGCAGTGCTAGGCTAGGTCGGGTAAGCGAGCAGTACTTC. Its protein product is CSARLGRVSEQYF.

This clonotype was detected only a few times. The chain recombines TRBV6-1 with TRBJ2-1; TRBD2 matches 12 bases. Germline CDR1 MNHNS, CDR2 SASEGT. This CDR3 region has 15 residues. J gave up 4 bases and V 3 bases, and 1 base lay outside the gene matches. The CDR3 nucleotides read TGTGCCAGCAGTGAGCTAGCGGGAGGGTACAATGAGCAGTTCTTC. This encodes CASSELAGGYNEQFF.

CDR3 protein: CASSDSGAGTTGELFF. In DNA form, the CDR3 reads TGTGCCAGCAGTGACTCGGGGGCCGGGACCACCGGGGAGCTGTTTTTT. This sequence joins TRBV6-4 and TRBJ2-2; possibly TRBD1 for D (6 bases). The germline V gene encodes CDR1 MRHNA and CDR2 SNTAGT. V shed 0 bases and J shed 4 bases, with 12 bases lying between them. The CDR3 covers 16 residues.

The J gene is TRBJ2-7, the V gene TRBV20-1, with 7 bases that match TRBD2. This CDR3 comprises 15 residues. The J segment lost 0 bases and the V segment lost 0 bases, leaving 5 bases of the junction unmatched. Germline V gene sequence: CDR1 DFQATT, CDR2 SNEGSKA (reference sequence). The CDR3 region has the DNA TGCAGTGCTAGAGAGCCGTCTAGCGGCTCCTACGAGCAGTACTTC. It codes for CSAREPSSGSYEQYF.

This clonotype has only one observation. The rearrangement joins TRBV6-1 to TRBJ2-5; no reliable D call. The length of the CDR3 is 12 residues. Germline CDR1 and CDR2: MNHNS and SASEGT. Trimming cost V 6 bases and J 3 bases, with 8 bases left between them. The CDR3, as DNA: TGTGCCAGCAGGGGATGGGAAGAGACCCAGTACTTC. This encodes CASRGWEETQYF.

The rearrangement links TRBV27 to TRBJ1-1, with D unresolved. The CDR3 is 17 residues long. Trimming took 2 bases from V and 4 from J, leaving 20 bases between them. From germline, CDR1 is MNHEY and CDR2 SMNVEV (reference sequence). Written as DNA, the CDR3 is TGTGCCAGCAGTTTAGGTTTTCGGGAGCTAGGTCGCACTGAAGCTTTCTTT. As protein: CASSLGFRELGRTEAFF.

This sequence joins TRBV29-1 and TRBJ2-3; D is uncertain. V was cut by 1 base and J by 5 bases, with 10 bases left in between. Germline V gene data show CDR1 as SQVTM and CDR2 as ANQGSEA. The CDR3 has 13 amino acids. The CDR3 spells CSVEGEKLDTQYF. The CDR3 DNA is TGCAGCGTTGAAGGAGAAAAGTTAGATACGCAGTATTTT.